A selection of T cell receptor beta chains follows, all from one sample in a study of early stage breast cancer tumors. The data were produced by immunoSEQ multiplex PCR, yet TCRdb's version contains in-frame clones alone and is incomplete. The sample contains 45,000 to 60,000 clones, approximately 80% of which appear only once. The material sequenced was blood. These receptors were taken from a person aged 45 to 59 with breast cancer. CDR3s include the opening cysteine and the closing phenylalanine or tryptophan. D genes are given only for firm matches. Expanded clones get a size class; other rows say once, few or many, or leave the size out.

j_call: TRBJ1-5; d_call: TRBD1; clone_size: -; v_call: TRBV4-2; cdr3_nt: TGTGCCAGCAGCCTCCAGGGGGGGAGCAATCAGCCCCAGCATTTT; cdr3_aa: CASSLQGGSNQPQHF
j_call: TRBJ1-1; d_call: TRBD1; clone_size: -; v_call: TRBV29-1; cdr3_nt: TGCAGCGCCCGGGGACAGGGGAACACTGAAGCTTTCTTT; cdr3_aa: CSARGQGNTEAFF
j_call: TRBJ1-2; d_call: TRBD1; clone_size: -; v_call: TRBV2; cdr3_nt: TGTGCCAGTGACAGGGAGGTCTGGGGCTACACCTTC; cdr3_aa: CASDREVWGYTF
j_call: TRBJ2-7; d_call: -; clone_size: -; v_call: TRBV6-5; cdr3_nt: TGTGCCAGCAGTTACTCAGGGGGATCGTACGAGCAGTACTTC; cdr3_aa: CASSYSGGSYEQYF
j_call: TRBJ1-4; d_call: TRBD1; clone_size: few; v_call: TRBV29-1; cdr3_nt: TGCAGCGCTAACAGGGGTACTAATGAAAAACTGTTTTTT; cdr3_aa: CSANRGTNEKLFF
j_call: TRBJ2-7; d_call: TRBD2; clone_size: -; v_call: TRBV5-6; cdr3_nt: TGTGCCAGCAGCTTGGGAACTAGCGGGTTGGCGTACGAGCAGTACTTC; cdr3_aa: CASSLGTSGLAYEQYF
j_call: TRBJ2-7; d_call: -; clone_size: -; v_call: TRBV5-1; cdr3_nt: TGCGCCAGCAGCGGGGGGACAGATTCCTACGAGCAGTACTTC; cdr3_aa: CASSGGTDSYEQYF
j_call: TRBJ1-5; d_call: TRBD1; clone_size: -; v_call: TRBV18; cdr3_nt: TGTGCCAGCTCACCCGGGACAGGGGGCGCGAGGAGTCAGCCCCAGCATTTT; cdr3_aa: CASSPGTGGARSQPQHF
j_call: TRBJ1-1; d_call: TRBD1; clone_size: once; v_call: TRBV4-1; cdr3_nt: TGCGCCAGCAGCCAAGATTTCTGGACAGGGGGTATAGGAACTGAAGCTTTCTTT; cdr3_aa: CASSQDFWTGGIGTEAFF
j_call: TRBJ1-3; d_call: -; clone_size: -; v_call: TRBV11-2; cdr3_nt: TGTGCCAGCAGCTTAGAAGGGAACAGATACTCTGGAAACACCATATATTTT; cdr3_aa: CASSLEGNRYSGNTIYF
j_call: TRBJ1-1; d_call: -; clone_size: few; v_call: TRBV7-2; cdr3_nt: TGTGCCAGCAGCTTAGAGAGCCGGGTGGACACTGAAGCTTTCTTT; cdr3_aa: CASSLESRVDTEAFF
j_call: TRBJ1-5; d_call: -; clone_size: -; v_call: TRBV27; cdr3_nt: TGTGCCAGCAGTCCCCGGCGGGGGCGGGTCTTTAGCAATCAGCCCCAGCATTTT; cdr3_aa: CASSPRRGRVFSNQPQHF
j_call: TRBJ2-2; d_call: TRBD2; clone_size: -; v_call: TRBV10-3; cdr3_nt: TGTGCCATCAGTGAAAGGGAGGGGCGGGACACCGGGGAGCTGTTTTTT; cdr3_aa: CAISEREGRDTGELFF
j_call: TRBJ2-7; d_call: -; clone_size: -; v_call: TRBV7-9; cdr3_nt: TGTGCCAGCACCACCCGGGACATTGGCGGAAAGCAGTACTTC; cdr3_aa: CASTTRDIGGKQYF
j_call: TRBJ1-1; d_call: TRBD1; clone_size: -; v_call: TRBV12-5; cdr3_nt: TGTGCTAGTGGTCAAACGACAGGGACCTACACTGAAGCTTTCTTT; cdr3_aa: CASGQTTGTYTEAFF
j_call: TRBJ2-5; d_call: TRBD2; clone_size: -; v_call: TRBV5-1; cdr3_nt: TGCGCCAGCAGCGACTGGACTCTAGCGGGGGGAGAGACCCAGTACTTC; cdr3_aa: CASSDWTLAGGETQYF